This TCR beta chain was sequenced in a study of blood T cell repertoires in COVID-19. Study background: Collection of acute and convalescent COVID-19 samples took place in the United States, Italy and Spain. Nucleic acid was either cDNA or gDNA, and it came from T cells, B-cell-depleted T cells, or PBMCs.

The authors' processing: Amplification from reference gene primers served as the basis for estimated nucleated cell counts. Method: immunoSEQ multiplex PCR; TCRdb's copy keeps in-frame clones and lacks some. V, J and clone size were drawn from that table, and D and trimming were deduced from the DNA. The table includes 250,000 to 300,000 clones, roughly 86% detected once. V was trimmed by 2 bases and J by 4 bases, leaving 5 bases between them. This CDR3 is 12 amino acids long. The sequencing sample was made of peripheral blood. J is TRBJ1-2 and V is TRBV12-3 or TRBV12-4; D is undetermined. The source is a man between 18 and 29 years old with active or convalescent COVID-19. The CDR3 region is CASSLNGYGYTF. CDR3 in DNA: TGTGCCAGCAGTTTAAACGGCTATGGCTACACCTTC.